Presented here are 5 T cell receptor beta chains from one specimen sequenced in a study of regulatory T cells in long-lasting Graves disease. In building TCR beta libraries, iRepertoire HTBI primers were used together with Arm-PCR of CDR3 regions. MiXCR, run by TCRdb on the multiplex PCR reads, gives a single entry per CDR3 protein. This sample has about 400,000 distinct CDR3 sequences, with roughly 15% found just once. Time point here: newly diagnosed GD, antithyroid drugs for less than 3 months. PBMC-derived RNA was used for the TCR library. Sequencing was performed on peripheral blood mononuclear cells (PBMCs), taken at new diagnosis, from a patient treated with antithyroid drugs. All receptors come from a female donor with Graves disease.

This clonotype was observed a handful of times. V usage is TRBV9 and J usage is TRBJ1-4; 10 nucleotides line up with TRBD1. With V trimmed by 2 bases and J by 5 bases, 9 bases remained unmatched. The CDR3 totals 17 residues. Germline V gene lookup returns CDR1 SGDLS and CDR2 YYNGEE. This chain's CDR3 is CASSVSVGQGENEKLFF. The CDR3, as DNA: TGTGCCAGCAGCGTTTCCGTTGGACAGGGGGAAAATGAAAAACTGTTTTTT.

Many counts were recorded for this clonotype. The genes are TRBV11-3 and TRBJ2-1; 9 nucleotides agree with TRBD2. The trim removed 4 bases at V and 8 bases at J, leaving 9 bases unmatched. CDR1 and CDR2 from the germline V gene are SGHNT and YENEEA. This CDR3 region has 15 residues. In DNA form, the CDR3 reads TGTGCCAGCAGCTCAAAGGGACTAGCCCGCGATGAGCAGTTCTTC. Translated: CASSSKGLARDEQFF.

This sequence joins TRBV2 and TRBJ2-4; 8 nucleotides match TRBD2. This CDR3 comprises 18 residues. Germline CDR1 reads SNHLY; CDR2 reads FYNNEI. V shed 5 bases and J 0 bases; nucleotides not matched to a gene: 12. The chain's CDR3 is CASSYSIGTRLAKNIQYF. The CDR3 region has the DNA TGTGCCAGCAGTTACTCGATAGGGACTAGACTAGCCAAAAACATTCAGTACTTC.

V is TRBV9 and J is TRBJ2-3; TRBD2 is a possible D gene (7 bases). The germline V gene encodes CDR1 SGDLS and CDR2 YYNGEE. This CDR3 has 16 residues. Trimming removed 2 bases from V and 2 bases from J, with 15 bases in between. The CDR3 loop reads CASSVQGGGSTDTQYF. As DNA, the CDR3 is TGTGCCAGCAGCGTTCAAGGGGGGGGTTCCACAGATACGCAGTATTTT.

This clonotype was seen only a few times. The chain couples TRBV9 to TRBJ1-1, with D possibly being TRBD1 (6 bases). The CDR3 runs 13 residues. From germline, CDR1 is SGDLS and CDR2 YYNGEE. Between the trimmed V and J ends, which lost 2 bases and 8 bases, there was a span of 13 bases. The CDR3 nucleotides are TGTGCCAGCAGCGTGGCTGCTACAGGGGAAGCTTTCTTT. Protein product: CASSVAATGEAFF.